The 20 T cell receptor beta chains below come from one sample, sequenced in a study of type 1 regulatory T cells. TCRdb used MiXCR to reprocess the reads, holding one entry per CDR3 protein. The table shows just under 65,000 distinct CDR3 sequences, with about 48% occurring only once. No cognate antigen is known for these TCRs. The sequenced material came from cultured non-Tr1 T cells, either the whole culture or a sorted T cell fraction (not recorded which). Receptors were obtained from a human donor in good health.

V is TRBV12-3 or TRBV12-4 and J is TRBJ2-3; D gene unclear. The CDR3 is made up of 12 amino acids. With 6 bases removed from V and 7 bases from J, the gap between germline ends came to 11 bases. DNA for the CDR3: TGTGCCAGCAGCCTCCAAACCTATACGCAGTATTTT. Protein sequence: CASSLQTYTQYF.

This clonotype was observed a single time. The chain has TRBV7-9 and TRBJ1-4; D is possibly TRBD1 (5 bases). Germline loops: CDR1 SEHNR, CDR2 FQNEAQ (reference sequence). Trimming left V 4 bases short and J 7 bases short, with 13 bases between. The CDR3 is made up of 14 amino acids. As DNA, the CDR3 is TGTGCCAGCAGCTCCGTCGGGGGGACTGAAAAACTGTTTTTT. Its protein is CASSSVGGTEKLFF.

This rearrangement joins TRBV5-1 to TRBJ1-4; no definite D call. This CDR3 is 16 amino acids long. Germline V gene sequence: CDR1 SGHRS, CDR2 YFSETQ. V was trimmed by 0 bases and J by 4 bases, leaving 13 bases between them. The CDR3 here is CASSLVEGDGNEKLFF. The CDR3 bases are TGCGCCAGCAGCTTGGTGGAGGGTGACGGTAATGAAAAACTGTTTTTT. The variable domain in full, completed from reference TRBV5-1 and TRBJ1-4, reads KAGVTQTPRYLIKTRGQQVTLSCSPISGHRSVSWYQQTPGQGLQFLFEYFSETQRNKGNFPGRFSGRQFSNSRSEMNVSTLELGDSALYLCASSLVEGDGNEKLFFGSGTQLSVL.

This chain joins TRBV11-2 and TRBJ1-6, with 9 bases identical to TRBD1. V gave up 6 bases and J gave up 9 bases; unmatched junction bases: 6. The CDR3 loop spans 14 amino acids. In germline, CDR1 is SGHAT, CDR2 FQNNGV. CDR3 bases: TGTGCCAGCAGGGAACAGGGGGCGGGTTCACCCCTCCACTTT. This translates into CASREQGAGSPLHF.

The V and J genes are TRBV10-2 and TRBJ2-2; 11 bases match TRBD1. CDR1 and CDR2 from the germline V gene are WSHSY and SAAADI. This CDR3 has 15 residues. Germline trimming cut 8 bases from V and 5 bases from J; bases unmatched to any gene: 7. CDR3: CASSPGTGGTGELFF. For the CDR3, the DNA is TGCGCCAGCTCTCCCGGGACAGGGGGGACCGGGGAGCTGTTTTTT.

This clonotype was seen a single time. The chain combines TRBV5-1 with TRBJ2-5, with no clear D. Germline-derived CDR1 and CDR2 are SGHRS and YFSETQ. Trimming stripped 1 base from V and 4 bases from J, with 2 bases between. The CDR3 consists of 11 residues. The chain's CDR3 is CASSLRETQYF. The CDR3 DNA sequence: TGCGCCAGCAGCTTGAGAGAGACCCAGTACTTC.

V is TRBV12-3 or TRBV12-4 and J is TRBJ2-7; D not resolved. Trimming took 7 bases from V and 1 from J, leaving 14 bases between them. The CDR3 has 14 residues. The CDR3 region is CASTLSGRSYEQYF. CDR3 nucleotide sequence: TGTGCCAGCACCCTCTCCGGGCGTTCCTACGAGCAGTACTTC.

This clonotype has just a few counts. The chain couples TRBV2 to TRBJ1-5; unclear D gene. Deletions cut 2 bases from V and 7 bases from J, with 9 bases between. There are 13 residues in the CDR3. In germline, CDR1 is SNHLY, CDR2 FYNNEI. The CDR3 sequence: CASSERFPQPQHF. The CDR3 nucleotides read TGTGCCAGCAGTGAACGGTTCCCGCAGCCCCAGCATTTT.

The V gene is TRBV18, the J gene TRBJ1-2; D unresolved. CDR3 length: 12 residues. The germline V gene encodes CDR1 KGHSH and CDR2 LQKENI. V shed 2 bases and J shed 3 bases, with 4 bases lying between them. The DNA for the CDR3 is TGTGCCAGCTCACCAGCAGACTATGGCTACACCTTC. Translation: CASSPADYGYTF.

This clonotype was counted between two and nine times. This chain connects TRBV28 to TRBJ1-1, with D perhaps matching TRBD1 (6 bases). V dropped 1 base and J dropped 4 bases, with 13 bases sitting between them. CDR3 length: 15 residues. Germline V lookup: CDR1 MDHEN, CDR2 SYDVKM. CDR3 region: CASSLFRGRSTEAFF. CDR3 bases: TGTGCCAGCAGTTTATTTCGGGGGCGGAGCACTGAAGCTTTCTTT.

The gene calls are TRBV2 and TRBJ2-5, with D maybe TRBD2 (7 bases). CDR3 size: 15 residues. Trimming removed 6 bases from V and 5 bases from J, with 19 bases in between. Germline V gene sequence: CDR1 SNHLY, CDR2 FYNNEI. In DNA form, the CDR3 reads TGTGCCAGCAGGAAAGGGTCGGGGGGCTTGGAGACCCAGTACTTC. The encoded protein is CASRKGSGGLETQYF. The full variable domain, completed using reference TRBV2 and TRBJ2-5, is EPEVTQTPSHQVTQMGQEVILRCVPISNHLYFYWYRQILGQKVEFLVSFYNNEISEKSEIFDDQFSVERPDGSNFTLKIRSTKLEDSAMYFCASRKGSGGLETQYFGPGTRLLVL.

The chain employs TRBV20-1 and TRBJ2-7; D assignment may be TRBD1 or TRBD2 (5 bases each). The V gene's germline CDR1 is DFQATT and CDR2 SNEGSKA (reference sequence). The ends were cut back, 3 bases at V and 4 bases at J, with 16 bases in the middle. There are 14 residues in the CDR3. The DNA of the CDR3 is TGCAGTGCTAGCCGATGGGACCACCCTTACGAGCAGTACTTC. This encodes CSASRWDHPYEQYF.

CDR3 coding DNA: TGCAGTGCTAGAGGTCAACAGGGGGAGAACACTGAAGCTTTCTTT. Amino acids: CSARGQQGENTEAFF. The chain couples TRBV20-1 to TRBJ1-1; 8 bases are shared with TRBD1. The V segment lost 1 base and the J segment 1 base; nucleotides outside the gene matches: 5. The CDR3 totals 15 residues. Germline values: CDR1 DFQATT, CDR2 SNEGSKA (reference sequence).

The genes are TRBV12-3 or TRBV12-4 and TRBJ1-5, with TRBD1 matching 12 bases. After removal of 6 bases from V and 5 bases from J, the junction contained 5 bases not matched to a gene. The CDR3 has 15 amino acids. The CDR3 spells CASRLGTGGYQPQHF. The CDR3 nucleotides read TGTGCCAGCAGGCTAGGGACAGGGGGCTATCAGCCCCAGCATTTT.

The CDR3 DNA follows: TGTGCCAGCAGCCAAGACTACGGGAGAACTGGAAACACCATATATTTT. Its protein product is CASSQDYGRTGNTIYF. This rearrangement joins TRBV4-2 to TRBJ1-3; D is undetermined. V was shortened by 0 bases and J by 2 bases, with 11 bases between the two germline ends. From germline, CDR1 is LGHNA and CDR2 YNFKEQ. The CDR3 loop spans 16 amino acids.

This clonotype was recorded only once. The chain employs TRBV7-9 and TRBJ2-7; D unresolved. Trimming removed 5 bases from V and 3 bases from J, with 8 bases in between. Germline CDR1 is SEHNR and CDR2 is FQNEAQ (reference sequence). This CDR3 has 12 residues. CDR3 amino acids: CASSAYFYEQYF. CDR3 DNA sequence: TGTGCCAGCAGCGCCTATTTCTACGAGCAGTACTTC.

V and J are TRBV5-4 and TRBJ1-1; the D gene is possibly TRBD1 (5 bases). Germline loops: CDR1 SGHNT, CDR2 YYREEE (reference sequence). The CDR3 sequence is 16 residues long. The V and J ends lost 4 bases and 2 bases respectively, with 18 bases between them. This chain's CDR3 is CASSPRRGVGNTEAFF. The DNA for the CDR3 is TGTGCCAGCAGCCCAAGACGGGGGGTAGGTAACACTGAAGCTTTCTTT.

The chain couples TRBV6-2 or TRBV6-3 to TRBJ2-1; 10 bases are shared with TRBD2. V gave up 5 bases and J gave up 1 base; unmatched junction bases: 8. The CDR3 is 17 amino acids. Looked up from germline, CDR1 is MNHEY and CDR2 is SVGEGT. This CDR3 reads CASSQASGGISYNEQFF. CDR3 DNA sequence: TGTGCCAGCAGTCAGGCTAGCGGGGGCATATCCTACAATGAGCAGTTCTTC.

DNA of the CDR3: TGTGCCAGTAGTCTCCAGGGGGTTGGTGAGCAGTTCTTC. As protein: CASSLQGVGEQFF. The genes are TRBV19 and TRBJ2-1, with 7 bases identical to TRBD1. This CDR3 spans 13 amino acids. CDR1 LNHDA and CDR2 SQIVND come from the germline V gene (reference sequence). V shed 5 bases and J 9 bases; nucleotides not matched to a gene: 7.

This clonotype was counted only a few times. CDR3 region: CASSPQNTEAFF. CDR3 in DNA: TGCGCCAGCAGCCCACAGAACACTGAAGCTTTCTTT. The genes are TRBV5-1 and TRBJ1-1; D remains unclear. Per the germline V gene, CDR1 is SGHRS and CDR2 is YFSETQ. CDR3 size: 12 residues. Trimming took 4 bases from V and 1 from J, leaving 5 bases between them.